This is a list of T cell receptor beta chains from one sample in a study of sequential checkpoint blockade in melanoma. Measured with immunoSEQ multiplex PCR; TCRdb has only the in-frame clones, and not every one. Altogether thousands of clones are present, roughly 23% being singletons, with the ten largest covering approximately 7.6%. Source: tumor tissue (inferred from file names), taken from a patient given nivolumab and ipilimumab in sequence. These receptors came from a human donor with melanoma. Both conserved end residues are part of each CDR3. A D gene is named only where the DNA matches it firmly. For some rows the clone size is stated as once, few or many, or as a class when expanded; others skip it.

clone size: medium-sized; D gene: TRBD2; V gene: TRBV9; J gene: TRBJ2-2; CDR3 DNA: TGTGCCAGCAGCGCCTTGACTAGCGGGGCGATCACCGGGGAGCTGTTTTTT; CDR3 protein: CASSALTSGAITGELFF
clone size: many; D gene: NA; V gene: TRBV11-3; J gene: TRBJ2-7; CDR3 DNA: TGTGCCAGCAGCTTAATTAACCCCAGGGGTTCCTACGAGCAGTACTTC; CDR3 protein: CASSLINPRGSYEQYF
clone size: few; D gene: TRBD1; V gene: TRBV9; J gene: TRBJ1-2; CDR3 DNA: TGTGCCAGCAGCTCTACGACAGGGCCCTATGGCTACACCTTC; CDR3 protein: CASSSTTGPYGYTF
clone size: NA; D gene: TRBD2; V gene: TRBV19; J gene: TRBJ2-3; CDR3 DNA: TGTGCCAGTAGTCTGACTAGCGGGGGGGCCACAGATTCGGTAGATACGCAGTATTTT; CDR3 protein: CASSLTSGGATDSVDTQYF
clone size: NA; D gene: NA; V gene: TRBV9; J gene: TRBJ1-6; CDR3 DNA: TGTGCCAGCAGGGAGGACTATAATTCACCCCTCCACTTT; CDR3 protein: CASREDYNSPLHF
clone size: many; D gene: TRBD2; V gene: TRBV11-3; J gene: TRBJ2-3; CDR3 DNA: TGTGCCAGCAGCTCCCTGGAGCGGGGGGATGCAGATACGCAGTATTTT; CDR3 protein: CASSSLERGDADTQYF
clone size: NA; D gene: NA; V gene: TRBV30; J gene: TRBJ1-5; CDR3 DNA: TGTGCCTGTAGAGAGGGGGAGAGAAGGCCCCAGCATTTT; CDR3 protein: CACREGERRPQHF
clone size: medium-sized; D gene: TRBD1; V gene: TRBV11-3; J gene: TRBJ1-5; CDR3 DNA: TGTGCCAGCAGCGATCAGGGGGCAAAACAGCCCCAGCATTTT; CDR3 protein: CASSDQGAKQPQHF
clone size: NA; D gene: NA; V gene: TRBV5-1; J gene: TRBJ2-1; CDR3 DNA: TGCGCCAGCCAAGCCCCTGGGGCGGGGGCTTCCTACAATGAGCAGTTCTTC; CDR3 protein: CASQAPGAGASYNEQFF
clone size: NA; D gene: NA; V gene: TRBV29-1; J gene: TRBJ2-6; CDR3 DNA: TGCAGCGTTGAAGACAACGGCAACGTCCTGACTTTC; CDR3 protein: CSVEDNGNVLTF
clone size: few; D gene: NA; V gene: TRBV6-7; J gene: TRBJ1-1; CDR3 DNA: TGTGCCAGCATTTGGGCCATGGGAGCTTTCTTT; CDR3 protein: CASIWAMGAFF
clone size: NA; D gene: NA; V gene: TRBV19; J gene: TRBJ1-3; CDR3 DNA: TGTGCCAGTAGTATTTTAACATCAACGAGGGGAAACACCATATATTTT; CDR3 protein: CASSILTSTRGNTIYF
clone size: few; D gene: NA; V gene: TRBV30; J gene: TRBJ1-4; CDR3 DNA: TGTGCCTGGAGGGGCGTCACAACTAATGAAAAACTGTTTTTT; CDR3 protein: CAWRGVTTNEKLFF
clone size: NA; D gene: NA; V gene: TRBV30; J gene: TRBJ1-6; CDR3 DNA: TGTGCCTGGAGAGGGGGGGCTTCGGGCAGCCGGCGGTCACCCCTCCACTTT; CDR3 protein: CAWRGGASGSRRSPLHF
clone size: NA; D gene: NA; V gene: TRBV11-3; J gene: TRBJ2-3; CDR3 DNA: TGTGCCAGCAGCCCCCGCAAGGGAAGGACAGATACGCAGTATTTT; CDR3 protein: CASSPRKGRTDTQYF
clone size: NA; D gene: TRBD1; V gene: TRBV30; J gene: TRBJ2-7; CDR3 DNA: TGTGCCTGGAGTGCCTACAGGGGGACCCAACAGGGGTTGAGCTACGAGCAGTACTTC; CDR3 protein: CAWSAYRGTQQGLSYEQYF
clone size: few; D gene: NA; V gene: TRBV11-3; J gene: TRBJ2-1; CDR3 DNA: TGTGCCAGCAGCTTACGGGGAGTCTACAATGAGCAGTTCTTC; CDR3 protein: CASSLRGVYNEQFF
clone size: medium-sized; D gene: NA; V gene: TRBV6-8; J gene: TRBJ1-3; CDR3 DNA: TGTGCCAGCAGCATGAATCGGGAGCACACCATATATTTT; CDR3 protein: CASSMNREHTIYF
clone size: NA; D gene: NA; V gene: TRBV12-5; J gene: TRBJ2-3; CDR3 DNA: TGTGCTAGTGGCAATGTGGGGGGGCCGGGGGATACGCAGTATTTT; CDR3 protein: CASGNVGGPGDTQYF
clone size: NA; D gene: NA; V gene: TRBV30; J gene: TRBJ2-3; CDR3 DNA: TGTGCCTGGAGTGAATATAATCCTCCTACGCAGTATTTT; CDR3 protein: CAWSEYNPPTQYF